Listed below are T cell receptor beta chains from one sample, sequenced in a study of T-cell memory formation after mild COVID-19. TCRdb re-called the 5' RACE reads through MiXCR, storing one row per CDR3 protein. The sample includes 300,000 to 400,000 distinct CDR3 sequences, 10% to 15% of them seen just once. Sequenced material: PBMCs or a T cell subset sorted from them (not recorded which). The receptors stem from a man younger than 35 who had mild COVID-19 (a few samples of this study predate the infection). Cell type and time point are not known. Both conserved end residues are part of each CDR3. The order of the fields is V gene, J gene, CDR3 protein.

TRBV27	TRBJ1-1	CASSRRGGENTEAFF
TRBV18	TRBJ2-5	CASSPTGSGETQYF
TRBV4-3	TRBJ2-3	CASSQVRVGAADTQYF
TRBV19	TRBJ1-5	CAASGRENQPQHF
TRBV4-1	TRBJ2-7	CASSPRGGPYEQYF
TRBV7-2	TRBJ1-2	CASSPRGRGYTF
TRBV6-2/TRBV6-3	TRBJ2-7	CASSFAGQGYRYEQYF
TRBV6-6	TRBJ1-1	CASSYLNAEAFF
TRBV21-1	TRBJ1-5	CASSERGAGDQPQHF
TRBV6-6	TRBJ2-1	CASSYYEGAVEQFF
TRBV7-3	TRBJ2-2	CASSFAGVTGELFF
TRBV20-1	TRBJ2-3	CSARLTSGYTDTQYF
TRBV2	TRBJ1-1	CASSVRGGNTEAFF
TRBV11-2	TRBJ2-3	CASSLWMAGEDTQYF
TRBV7-9	TRBJ1-4	CASSLRREDEKLFF
TRBV5-5	TRBJ2-2	CASIPISASRTTGELFF
TRBV7-9	TRBJ2-5	CASSFGLAGGRQETQYF
TRBV5-1	TRBJ1-1	CASSLTWGAGTEAFF
TRBV5-1	TRBJ2-2	CASSLAGTDTGELFF
TRBV7-9	TRBJ1-5	CASSSGTGIPSNQPQHF
TRBV14	TRBJ2-5	CASSQEVVRETQYF
TRBV18	TRBJ2-3	CASSASWGTDTQYF
TRBV5-1	TRBJ1-6	CASSWAGTGSSPLHF
TRBV7-9	TRBJ2-7	CASTTNRAYEQYF
TRBV4-1	TRBJ2-5	CASSQQGAGTPSLFQETQYF
TRBV12-3/TRBV12-4	TRBJ2-1	CASRKETGGEQFF
TRBV20-1	TRBJ1-4	CSARTETKEKLFF
TRBV7-9	TRBJ1-6	CASSPPGSGGNSPLHF
TRBV12-3/TRBV12-4	TRBJ1-2	CASSLTGYGYTF
TRBV4-3	TRBJ2-2	CASSQRDGNTGELFF
TRBV7-2	TRBJ1-2	CASSETYGYTF
TRBV4-1	TRBJ1-6	CASSRTGVSYNSPLHF
TRBV6-2/TRBV6-3	TRBJ1-1	CASSEDRGRETEAFF
TRBV3-1	TRBJ2-1	CASRRTGAVNEQFF